This TCR beta chain came from a study of shared clonotypes between healthy human individuals. With 1 base removed from V and 6 bases from J, the gap between germline ends came to 10 bases. CDR3 length: 13 amino acids. Germline CDR1 and CDR2: SGHVS and FNYEAQ. Repertoires were generated with immunoSEQ multiplex PCR, while TCRdb's copy carries only in-frame clones and drops some. The sample holds approximately 2.5 million clones, approximately 93% seen once. The specimen sequenced was naive CD4+ T cells from PBMCs. The subset denotes: CD45RA+ positively selected. This TCR came from a man aged 18 to 35 in good health. Some clones in this sample may be carry-over from other donors' samples. The rearrangement links TRBV7-6 to TRBJ2-7; D is uncertain. CDR3 protein: CASSLGRLAEQYF. DNA of the CDR3: TGTGCCAGCAGCTTAGGGCGGTTGGCCGAGCAGTACTTC.